The clone carrying this TCR beta chain was counted only a few times. The CDR3 is 14 residues long. To make TCR beta libraries, researchers used iRepertoire HTBI primers and Arm-PCR of CDR3 regions. TCRdb redid the calling of the multiplex PCR reads with MiXCR, one entry per CDR3 protein. The sample lists about 420,000 distinct CDR3 sequences, roughly 15% occurring once. The data were taken from a study of regulatory T cells in long-lasting Graves disease. The time point denotes: newly diagnosed GD, antithyroid drugs for less than 3 months. PBMCs provided the RNA from which the TCR library was made. The sample was also reused in another study, on T cells in Graves' hyperthyroidism and ophthalmopathy. That work adds: An initial round of RT-PCR targeting the TCR CDR3 relied on the HTBI primer set. Most thyroid clonotypes expanded above 0.001 appeared in blood too.

This TCR came from a woman under 30 with Graves disease. The sequencing here drew on peripheral blood mononuclear cells (PBMCs), taken at new diagnosis, from a patient treated with antithyroid drugs. The rearrangement links TRBV12-3 or TRBV12-4 to TRBJ2-1; D may be TRBD2 (6 bases). The J call could be wrong; TRBJ2-5 is a better fit for the DNA end. CDR3 residues: CASSFGTGEETQYF. CDR3 sequence (DNA): TGTGCCAGCAGTTTTGGGACGGGGGAAGAGACCCAGTACTTC.